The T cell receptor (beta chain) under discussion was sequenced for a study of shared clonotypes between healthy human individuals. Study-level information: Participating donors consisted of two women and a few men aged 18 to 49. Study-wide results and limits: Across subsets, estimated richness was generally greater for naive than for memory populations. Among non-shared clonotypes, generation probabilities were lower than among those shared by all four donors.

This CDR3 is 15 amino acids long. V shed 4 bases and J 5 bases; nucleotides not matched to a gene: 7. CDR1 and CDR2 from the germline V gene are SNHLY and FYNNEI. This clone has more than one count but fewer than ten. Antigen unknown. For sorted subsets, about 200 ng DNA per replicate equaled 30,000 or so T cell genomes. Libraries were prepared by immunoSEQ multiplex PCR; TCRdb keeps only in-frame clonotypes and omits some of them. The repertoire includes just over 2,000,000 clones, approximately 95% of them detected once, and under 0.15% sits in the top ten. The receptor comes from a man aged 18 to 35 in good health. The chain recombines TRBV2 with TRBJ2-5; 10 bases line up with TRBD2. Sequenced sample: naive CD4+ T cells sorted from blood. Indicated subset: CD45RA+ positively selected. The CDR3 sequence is CASSGSGGAVETQYF. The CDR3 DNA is TGTGCCAGCAGTGGGAGCGGGGGGGCAGTTGAGACCCAGTACTTC.